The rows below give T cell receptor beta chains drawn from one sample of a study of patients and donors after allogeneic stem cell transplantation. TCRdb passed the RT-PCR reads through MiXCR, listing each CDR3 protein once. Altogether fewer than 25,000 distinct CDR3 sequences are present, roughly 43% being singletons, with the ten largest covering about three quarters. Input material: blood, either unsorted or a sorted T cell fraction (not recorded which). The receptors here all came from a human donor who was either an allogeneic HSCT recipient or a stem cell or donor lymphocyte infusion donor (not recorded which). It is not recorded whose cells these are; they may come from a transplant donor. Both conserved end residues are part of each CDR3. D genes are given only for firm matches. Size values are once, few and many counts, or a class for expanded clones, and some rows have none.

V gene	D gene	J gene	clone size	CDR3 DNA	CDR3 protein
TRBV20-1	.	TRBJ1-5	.	TGCAGTGCTAGAGATAGCAATCAGCCCCAGCATTTT	CSARDSNQPQHF
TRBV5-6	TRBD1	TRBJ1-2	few	TGTGCCAGCAGCCTTGGGACAGGGATCACCTTC	CASSLGTGITF
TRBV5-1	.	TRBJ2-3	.	TGCGCCAGCAGCTTGGTGAGCCTGCCCAAGTCAGATACGCAGTATTTT	CASSLVSLPKSDTQYF
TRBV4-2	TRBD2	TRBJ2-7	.	TGTGCCAGCAGCCAAGACAGCGGGGGGACCTACGAGCAGTACTTC	CASSQDSGGTYEQYF
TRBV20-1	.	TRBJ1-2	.	TGCAGTGCTTCCGTCCTCGGGCCTCCAGCTAACTATGGCTACACCTTC	CSASVLGPPANYGYTF
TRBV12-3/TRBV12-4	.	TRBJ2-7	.	TGTGCCAGCAGTTTATTTCGGGGTTACGAGCAGTACTTC	CASSLFRGYEQYF
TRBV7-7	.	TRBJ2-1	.	TGTGCTAGCAGCTTAGCCCTGAGGGTTTACAATGAGCAGTTCTTC	CASSLALRVYNEQFF
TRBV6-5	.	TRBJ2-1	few	TGTGCCAGCGGAACACAGGGACGGCTCTACAATGAGCAGTTCTTC	CASGTQGRLYNEQFF
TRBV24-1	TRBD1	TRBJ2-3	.	TGTGCCACCAGTGACAGGACAGGGGGCGAGGATACGCAGTATTTT	CATSDRTGGEDTQYF
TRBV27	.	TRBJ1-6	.	TGTGCCAGCAGTCCCCTACAGCCTAGCTCCTATAATTCGCCCCTCCACTTT	CASSPLQPSSYNSPLHF
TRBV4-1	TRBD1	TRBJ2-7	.	TGCGCCAGCAGCGCTGGGACAGGGGTTCACGAGCAGTACTTC	CASSAGTGVHEQYF
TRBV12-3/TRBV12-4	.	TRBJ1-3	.	TGTGCCAGCAGTTTACAGGGAATCTCTGGAAACACCATATATTTT	CASSLQGISGNTIYF
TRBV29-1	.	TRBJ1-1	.	TGCAGCGTAGGGGCCCAGTACACTGAAGCTTTCTTT	CSVGAQYTEAFF
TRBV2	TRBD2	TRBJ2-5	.	TGTGCCAGCAACGGACTAGCGGGACGGGAGACCCAGTACTTC	CASNGLAGRETQYF
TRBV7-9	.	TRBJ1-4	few	TGTGCCAGCAGCCCACGCGGGGGAGAGGAAAAACTGTTTTTT	CASSPRGGEEKLFF
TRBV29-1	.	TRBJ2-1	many	TGCAGCGTTGAGCCAACTATTCTACTAGGGGCGGGATACAATGAGCAGTTCTTC	CSVEPTILLGAGYNEQFF
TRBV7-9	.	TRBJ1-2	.	TGTGCCAGCACCTTAGAGGGTTCCTACTATGGCTACACCTTC	CASTLEGSYYGYTF
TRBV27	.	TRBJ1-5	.	TGTGCCAGCAGTTTACCCCGGGGAAGCTGGCAGCCCCAGCATTTT	CASSLPRGSWQPQHF
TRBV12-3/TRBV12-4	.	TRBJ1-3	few	TGTGCCAGCAGTTCCGGAAACACCATATATTTT	CASSSGNTIYF
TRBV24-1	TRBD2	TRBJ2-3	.	TGTGCCACCAGTGATTTGCGGACTAGCGGAGAAGCAGATACGCAGTATTTT	CATSDLRTSGEADTQYF
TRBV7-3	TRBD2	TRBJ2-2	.	TGTGCCACGACGGGACTAGCGGGAGCGGGTACCGGGGAGCTGTTTTTT	CATTGLAGAGTGELFF
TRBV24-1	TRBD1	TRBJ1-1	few	TGTGCCACCAGTGACCCGGGACAGGGGATGGCTGAAGCTTTCTTT	CATSDPGQGMAEAFF
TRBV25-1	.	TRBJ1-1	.	TGTGCCAGCAGCCAAGGGACAAACACTGAAGCTTTCTTT	CASSQGTNTEAFF
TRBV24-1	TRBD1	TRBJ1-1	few	TGTGCCACCAGTGAGAAACAGGGGTCTGAAGCTTTCTTT	CATSEKQGSEAFF
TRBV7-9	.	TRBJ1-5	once	TGTGCCAGCAGCTTGCCCGGGGCGTTGAGCCCCCAGCATTTT	CASSLPGALSPQHF
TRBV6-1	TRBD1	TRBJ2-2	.	TGTGCCAGCAGTGAGTGGGACAGGGTCGCCGGGGAGCTGTTTTTT	CASSEWDRVAGELFF
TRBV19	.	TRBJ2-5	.	TGTGCCAGTAGTATAGACAGAAACCAAGAGACCCAGTACTTC	CASSIDRNQETQYF
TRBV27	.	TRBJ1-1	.	TGTGCCAGCAGTTTTCGCGGTAACATGAACACTGAAGCTTTCTTT	CASSFRGNMNTEAFF
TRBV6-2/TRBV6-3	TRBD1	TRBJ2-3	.	TGTGCCAGCAGGACGGGACAGTCCCTTTCAGATACGCAGTATTTT	CASRTGQSLSDTQYF
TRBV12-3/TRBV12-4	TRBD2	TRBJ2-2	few	TGTGCCAGCGGTACTCGGACTAGCGGGGGGCCCGGGGAGCTGTTTTTT	CASGTRTSGGPGELFF
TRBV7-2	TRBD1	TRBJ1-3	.	TGTGCCAGCAGCCCCGGGACAGGGAATGGAAACACCATATATTTT	CASSPGTGNGNTIYF
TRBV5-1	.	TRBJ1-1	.	TGCGCCAGCAGCTTGGAATCATACTGGGCAGGTCGAGGCACTGAAGCTTTCTTT	CASSLESYWAGRGTEAFF
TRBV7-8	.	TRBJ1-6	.	TGTGCCAGCAGCTTATACAGGAATAATTCACCCCTCCACTTT	CASSLYRNNSPLHF
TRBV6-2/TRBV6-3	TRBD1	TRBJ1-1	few	TGTGCCAGCGGACGCCGGGACAGGGAAGCTTTCTTT	CASGRRDREAFF
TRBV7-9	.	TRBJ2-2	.	TGTGCCAGCAGCTCCTCGGGACACTACACCGGGGAGCTGTTTTTT	CASSSSGHYTGELFF
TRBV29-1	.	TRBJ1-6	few	TGCAGCGTTGAAGTCAGTCCGAATTCACCCCTCCACTTT	CSVEVSPNSPLHF
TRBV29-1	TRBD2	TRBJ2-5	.	TGCAGCGCGATGACTAGCGGACAAGAGACCCAGTACTTC	CSAMTSGQETQYF
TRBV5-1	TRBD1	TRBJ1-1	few	TGCGCCAGCAGCTTTCGGACAGGGAGTAACACTGAAGCTTTCTTT	CASSFRTGSNTEAFF
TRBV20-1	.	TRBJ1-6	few	TGCAGTGCTAGAGAGTCCGGACAGAGTAATTCACCCCTCCACTTT	CSARESGQSNSPLHF
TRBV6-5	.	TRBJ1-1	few	TGTGCCAGCAGTTACTCCACAGGGCCGTCGAACACTGAAGCTTTCTTT	CASSYSTGPSNTEAFF
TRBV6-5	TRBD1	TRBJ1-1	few	TGTGCCAGCAGCCGGACAGGAATGAACACTGAAGCTTTCTTT	CASSRTGMNTEAFF
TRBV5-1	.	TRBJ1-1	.	TGCGCCAGCAGCTTGGTAGCAGGGGCCACTGAAGCTTTCTTT	CASSLVAGATEAFF
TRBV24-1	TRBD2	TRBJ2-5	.	TGTGCCACCGGGGGACTAGCGGGAGAGACCCAGTACTTC	CATGGLAGETQYF
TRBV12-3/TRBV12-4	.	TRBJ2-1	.	TGTGCCAGCAGTCCCTCCTTCCTCCTCGAGCAGTTCTTC	CASSPSFLLEQFF
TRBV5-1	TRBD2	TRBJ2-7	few	TGCGCCAGCAGCAGTACTAGCGGGAGTTACGAGCAGTACTTC	CASSSTSGSYEQYF
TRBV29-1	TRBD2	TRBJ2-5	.	TGCAGCGTTGGACTAGCGGGAGAGTGGATCCAAGAGACCCAGTACTTC	CSVGLAGEWIQETQYF
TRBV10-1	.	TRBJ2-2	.	TGCGCCACCCAGACGAAGGCCGGGGAGCTGTTTTTT	CATQTKAGELFF
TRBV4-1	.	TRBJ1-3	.	TGCGCCAGCAGCCAATCTCGGGACTTCTCTGGAAACACCATATATTTT	CASSQSRDFSGNTIYF
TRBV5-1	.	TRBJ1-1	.	TGCGCCAGCAGCTTCCTAGGGGCCACTATGAACACTGAAGCTTTCTTT	CASSFLGATMNTEAFF
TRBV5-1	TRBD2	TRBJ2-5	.	TGCGCCAGCAGCTTGGACACTAGCGTCCAGGAGACCCAGTACTTC	CASSLDTSVQETQYF
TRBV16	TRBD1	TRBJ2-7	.	TGTGCCAGCAGCCAAGGGACAGGGGCTTTGGACGAGCAGTACTTC	CASSQGTGALDEQYF
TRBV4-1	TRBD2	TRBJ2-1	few	TGCGCCAGCAGCCAAGGTGGTCTAGCGGGAGATGAGCAGTTCTTC	CASSQGGLAGDEQFF
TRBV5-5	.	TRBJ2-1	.	TGTGCCAGCAGCAAATGGCAGGAATACAATGAGCAGTTCTTC	CASSKWQEYNEQFF
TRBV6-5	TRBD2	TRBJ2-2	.	TGTGCCAGCCACCGGCGGCGGGAGACCACCGGGGAGCTGTTTTTT	CASHRRRETTGELFF
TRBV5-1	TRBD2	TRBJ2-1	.	TGCGCCAGCAGCTTGAGTAGCGGGACTAGTAATGAGCAGTTCTTC	CASSLSSGTSNEQFF
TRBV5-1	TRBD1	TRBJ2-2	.	TGCGCCAGTAAAGACAGGGCCGGCGCCGGGGAGCTGTTTTTT	CASKDRAGAGELFF
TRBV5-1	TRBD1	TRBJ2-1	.	TGCGCCAGCAGCATTAATTGGGACAGTTTGCAGTTCTTC	CASSINWDSLQFF
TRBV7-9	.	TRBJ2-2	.	TGTGCCAGCAGCTCTGGCGGGACGGGCGGGGAGCTGTTTTTT	CASSSGGTGGELFF